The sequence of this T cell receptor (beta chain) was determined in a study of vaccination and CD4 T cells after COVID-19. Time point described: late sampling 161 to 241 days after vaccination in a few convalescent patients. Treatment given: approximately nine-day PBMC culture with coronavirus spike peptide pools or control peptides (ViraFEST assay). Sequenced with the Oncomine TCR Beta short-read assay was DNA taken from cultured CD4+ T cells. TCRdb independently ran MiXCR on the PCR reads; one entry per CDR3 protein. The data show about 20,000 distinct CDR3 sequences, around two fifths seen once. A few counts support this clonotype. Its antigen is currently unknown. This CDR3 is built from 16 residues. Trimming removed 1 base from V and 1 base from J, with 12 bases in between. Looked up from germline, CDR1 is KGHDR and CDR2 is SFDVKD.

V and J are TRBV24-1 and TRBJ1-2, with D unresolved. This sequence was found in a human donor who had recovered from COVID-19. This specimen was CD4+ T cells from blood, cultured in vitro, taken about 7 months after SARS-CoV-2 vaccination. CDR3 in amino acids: CATSDLDRRSNYGYTF. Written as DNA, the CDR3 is TGTGCCACCAGTGATTTAGATCGGCGGAGTAACTATGGCTACACCTTC.